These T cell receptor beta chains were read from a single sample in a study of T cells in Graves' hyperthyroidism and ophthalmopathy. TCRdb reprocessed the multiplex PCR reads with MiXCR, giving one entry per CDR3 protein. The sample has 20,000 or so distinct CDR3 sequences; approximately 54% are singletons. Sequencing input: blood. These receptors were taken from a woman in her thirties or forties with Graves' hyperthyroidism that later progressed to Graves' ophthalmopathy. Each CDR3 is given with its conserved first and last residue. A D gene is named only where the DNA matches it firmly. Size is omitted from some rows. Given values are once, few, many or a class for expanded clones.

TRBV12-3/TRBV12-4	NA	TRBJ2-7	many	TGTGCCAGCAGTTTAAATTTACGGCCCAGTCCCGACGAGCAGTACTTC	CASSLNLRPSPDEQYF
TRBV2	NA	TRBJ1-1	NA	TGTGCCAGCAGTGAATTCGTCGGAGCTTTCTTT	CASSEFVGAFF
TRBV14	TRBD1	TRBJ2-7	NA	TGTGCCAGCAGCCTCCCGCCCTCCTGGGACAGGGCCTACGAGCAGTACTTC	CASSLPPSWDRAYEQYF
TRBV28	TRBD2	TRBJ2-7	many	TGTGCCAGCAGCGTCACTAGCGGTGCTTCCTACGAGCAGTACTTC	CASSVTSGASYEQYF
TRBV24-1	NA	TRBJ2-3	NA	TGTGCCACCAGTGATTCGTCCCTTCCGTCTAGCACAGATACGCAGTATTTT	CATSDSSLPSSTDTQYF
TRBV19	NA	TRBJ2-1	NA	TGTGCCAGTAGTATTTTAGCAGGGTACAATGAGCAGTTCTTC	CASSILAGYNEQFF
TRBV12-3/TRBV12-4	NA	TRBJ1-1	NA	TGTGCCAGCAGTTTAGGCCAACTGACTGAAGCTTTCTTT	CASSLGQLTEAFF
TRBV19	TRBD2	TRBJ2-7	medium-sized	TGTGCCAGTAGTATTGGGAGCGGGAGAGGCTACGAGCAGTACTTC	CASSIGSGRGYEQYF
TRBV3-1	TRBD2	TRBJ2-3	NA	TGTGCCAGCGGCCATTCACTAGCGGGGGGGCCGCATACGCAGTATTTT	CASGHSLAGGPHTQYF
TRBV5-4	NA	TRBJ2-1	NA	TGTGCCAGCAGCCAGCAGGCAGGGAGTCACAATGAGCAGTTCTTC	CASSQQAGSHNEQFF
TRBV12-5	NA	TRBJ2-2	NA	TGTGCTAGAGTCCCAGGGGTGGAGACCGGGGAGCTGTTTTTT	CARVPGVETGELFF
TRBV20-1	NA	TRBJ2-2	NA	TGCAGTGCTAGAGAGGCAGGCACCGGGGAGCTGTTTTTT	CSAREAGTGELFF
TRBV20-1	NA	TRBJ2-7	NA	TGCAGTGCTGAAGCCGGGACTGGTATGTACGAGCAGTACTTC	CSAEAGTGMYEQYF
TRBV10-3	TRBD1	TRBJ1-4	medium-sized	TGTGCCATCAGTGAGCCTGGACAGGGGGCGGGCGAAAAACTGTTTTTT	CAISEPGQGAGEKLFF
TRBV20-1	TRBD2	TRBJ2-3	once	TGCAGTGCTAGAGTGGCGGGAGGTTTCACAGATACGCAGTATTTT	CSARVAGGFTDTQYF
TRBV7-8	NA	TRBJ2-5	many	TGTGCCAGCAGCTCAATCCGACAGGTCAAAGAGACCCAGTACTTC	CASSSIRQVKETQYF
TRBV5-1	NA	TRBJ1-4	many	TGCGCCAGCAGCTTGGGCCCGCCGGCTAATGAAAAACTGTTTTTT	CASSLGPPANEKLFF
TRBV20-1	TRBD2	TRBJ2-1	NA	TGCAGTGCTAGATGGCTAGCGGGAGACAATGAGCAGTTCTTC	CSARWLAGDNEQFF
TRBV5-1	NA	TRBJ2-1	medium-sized	TGCGCCAGCAGCTTGGGGTATGAGCAGTTCTTC	CASSLGYEQFF
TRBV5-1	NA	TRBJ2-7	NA	TGCGCCAGCAGCTTGAACAGCTACGAGCAGTACTTC	CASSLNSYEQYF
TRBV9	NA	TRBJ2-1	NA	TGTGCCAGCAGCGTAGGTAGACTAGTCGACAATGAGCAGTTCTTC	CASSVGRLVDNEQFF
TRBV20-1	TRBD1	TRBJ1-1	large	TGCAGCCCGCTAGGGGGCAGCAACACTGAAGCTTTCTTT	CSPLGGSNTEAFF
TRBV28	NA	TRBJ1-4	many	TGTGCCAGCTGGGGGGGGACTGAAAAACTGTTTTTT	CASWGGTEKLFF
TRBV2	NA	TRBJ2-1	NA	TGTGCCAGCAGCCTACCATACAATGAGCAGTTCTTC	CASSLPYNEQFF
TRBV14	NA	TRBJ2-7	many	TGTGCCAGCAGCCAAGATCTCTCACCGGGCTACTCCTACGAGCAGTACTTC	CASSQDLSPGYSYEQYF
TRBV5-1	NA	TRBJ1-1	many	TGCGCCAGCAGCTTATCGCAGGGAAGAAGGTTGGAGGCTTTCTTT	CASSLSQGRRLEAFF
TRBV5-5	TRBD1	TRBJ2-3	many	TGTGCCAGCAGACTGACAGGGGGCGGACGAATAGGTGCAGATACGCAGTATTTT	CASRLTGGGRIGADTQYF